The clone carrying this T cell receptor (beta chain) occurred once. The antigen remains undetermined. V lost 5 bases to trimming and J lost 0 bases, with 10 bases between them. The CDR3 sequence is 13 residues long. Germline CDR1 reads SQVTM; CDR2 reads ANQGSEA. These data originate in a study of shared clonotypes between healthy human individuals. Study-wide context: Per-donor plates numbered three CD4 naive, three CD4 memory, two CD8 naive and one CD8 memory.

The protocol was immunoSEQ multiplex PCR, while the TCRdb copy is restricted to in-frame clones and leaves out a portion. Of 2.3 million or so clones in the sample, roughly 93% were seen once. Study-wide findings and caveats: Across a few donors, naive CD4 shared 5% to 6%, naive CD8 more than 3%, memory CD4 roughly 2.2%, memory CD8 more than 0.35%.

Donors included only healthy HIV-negative adults lacking recent acute infections or vaccinations. The source of this sequence is a man younger than 35 in good health. Some clones in this sample may be carry-over from other donors' samples. Material: naive CD4+ T cells from PBMCs. Indicated subset: CD45RA+ positively selected. This rearrangement joins TRBV29-1 to TRBJ1-1; tentative D call: TRBD1 (5 bases). CDR3 bases: TGCAGCGTTTTGACAGACATGAACACTGAAGCTTTCTTT. This codes for CSVLTDMNTEAFF. Complete variable domain (other parts from reference TRBV29-1 and TRBJ1-1): SAVISQKPSRDICQRGTSLTIQCQVDSQVTMMFWYRQQPGQSLTLIATANQGSEATYESGFVIDKFPISRPNLTFSTLTVSNMSPEDSSIYLCSVLTDMNTEAFFGQGTRLTVV.